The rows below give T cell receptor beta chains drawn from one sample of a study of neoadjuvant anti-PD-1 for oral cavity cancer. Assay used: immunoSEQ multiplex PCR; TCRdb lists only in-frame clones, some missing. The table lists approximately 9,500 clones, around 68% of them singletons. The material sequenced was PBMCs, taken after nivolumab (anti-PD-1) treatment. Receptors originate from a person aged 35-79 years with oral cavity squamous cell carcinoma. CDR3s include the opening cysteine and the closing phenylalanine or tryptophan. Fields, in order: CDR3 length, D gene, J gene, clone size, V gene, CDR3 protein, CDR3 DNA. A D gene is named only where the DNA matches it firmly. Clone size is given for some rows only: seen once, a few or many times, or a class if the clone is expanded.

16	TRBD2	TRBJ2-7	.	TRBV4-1	CASSQDPSSGDYEQYF	TGCGCCAGCAGCCAAGATCCTAGTAGCGGGGATTACGAGCAGTACTTC
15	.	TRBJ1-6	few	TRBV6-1	CASSDTQGVGSPLHF	TGTGCCAGCAGTGACACACAGGGAGTCGGGTCACCCCTCCACTTT
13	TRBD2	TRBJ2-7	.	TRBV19	CASSPGLVYEQYF	TGTGCCAGTAGTCCGGGACTAGTCTACGAGCAGTACTTC
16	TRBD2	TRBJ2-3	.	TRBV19	CASSAPAGAGTDTQYF	TGTGCCAGTAGTGCTCCAGCGGGAGCGGGCACAGATACGCAGTATTTT
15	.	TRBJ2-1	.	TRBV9	CASSAQALEGNEQFF	TGTGCCAGCAGCGCACAGGCTCTCGAGGGGAATGAGCAGTTCTTC
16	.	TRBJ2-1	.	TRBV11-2	CASSSRGREIYNEQFF	TGTGCCAGCAGCTCGAGGGGGCGGGAGATTTACAATGAGCAGTTCTTC
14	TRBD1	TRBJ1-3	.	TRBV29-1	CSVETGGIGNTIYF	TGCAGCGTTGAAACAGGGGGGATAGGAAACACCATATATTTT
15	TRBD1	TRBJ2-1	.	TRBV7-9	CASSSGTGEYNEQFF	TGTGCCAGCAGTTCCGGGACAGGGGAATACAATGAGCAGTTCTTC
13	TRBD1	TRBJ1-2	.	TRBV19	CASRTGLNYGYTF	TGTGCCAGTAGGACAGGGCTAAACTATGGCTACACCTTC
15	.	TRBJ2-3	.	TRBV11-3	CASTAGAGEADTQYF	TGTGCCAGCACCGCGGGGGCGGGAGAAGCAGATACGCAGTATTTT
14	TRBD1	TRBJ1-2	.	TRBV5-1	CASSSGQAHYGYTF	TGCGCCAGCAGTTCAGGACAGGCCCACTATGGCTACACCTTC
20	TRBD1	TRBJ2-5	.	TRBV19	CASSTLTPGQGRGIQETQYF	TGTGCCAGTAGTACTTTAACCCCGGGACAGGGGAGGGGGATTCAAGAGACCCAGTACTTC
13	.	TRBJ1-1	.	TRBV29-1	CSVRANSNTEAFF	TGCAGCGTTCGGGCAAATTCGAACACTGAAGCTTTCTTT
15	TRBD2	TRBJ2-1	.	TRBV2	CASSEVGGTSGVEFF	TGTGCCAGCAGTGAAGTGGGGGGAACTAGCGGGGTTGAGTTCTTC
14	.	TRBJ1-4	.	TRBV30	CAWREGVTNEKLFF	TGTGCCTGGAGAGAGGGGGTAACTAATGAAAAACTGTTTTTT
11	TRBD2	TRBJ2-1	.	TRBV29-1	CSVGTRDEQFF	TGCAGCGTTGGGACTAGGGATGAGCAGTTCTTC
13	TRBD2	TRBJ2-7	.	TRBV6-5	CASGRTSGYEQYF	TGTGCCAGCGGGCGGACTAGCGGCTACGAGCAGTACTTC
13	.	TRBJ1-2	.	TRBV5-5	CASSSTSPYGYTF	TGTGCCAGCAGCTCCACCTCACCCTATGGCTACACCTTC
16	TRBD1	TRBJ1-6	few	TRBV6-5	CASSSPGQARNSPLHF	TGTGCCAGCAGTTCCCCCGGACAGGCTCGCAATTCACCCCTCCACTTT
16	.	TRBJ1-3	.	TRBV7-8	CASTLSDSHSGNTIYF	TGTGCCAGCACCCTAAGCGACAGCCACTCTGGAAACACCATATATTTT
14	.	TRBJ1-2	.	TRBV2	CASSEDFAYYGYTF	TGTGCCAGCAGTGAAGATTTTGCTTACTATGGCTACACCTTC
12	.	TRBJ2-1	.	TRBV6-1	CASTPGIGEQFF	TGTGCCAGCACCCCCGGGATAGGTGAGCAGTTCTTC
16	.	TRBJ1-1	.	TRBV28	CASSLWLGTLGTEAFF	TGTGCCAGCAGTTTATGGTTGGGAACTTTGGGCACTGAAGCTTTCTTT
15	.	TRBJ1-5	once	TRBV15	CATSRDLGSNQPQHF	TGTGCCACCAGCAGAGACCTCGGGAGCAATCAGCCCCAGCATTTT
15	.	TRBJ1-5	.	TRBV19	CASSGGGILNQPQHF	TGTGCCAGTAGTGGGGGGGGCATACTCAATCAGCCCCAGCATTTT
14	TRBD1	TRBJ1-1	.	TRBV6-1	CASSEAVQGGEAFF	TGTGCCAGCAGTGAAGCCGTACAGGGGGGTGAAGCTTTCTTT
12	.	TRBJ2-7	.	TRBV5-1	CASSLEVGEQYF	TGCGCCAGCTCTCTGGAGGTGGGCGAGCAGTACTTC
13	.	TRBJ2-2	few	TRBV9	CASSVDLTGELFF	TGTGCCAGCAGCGTGGACCTAACCGGGGAGCTGTTTTTT
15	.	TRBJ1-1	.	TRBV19	CASSTLAGGATEAFF	TGTGCCAGTAGTACCTTGGCGGGAGGGGCCACTGAAGCTTTCTTT
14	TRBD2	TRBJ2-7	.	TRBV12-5	CASGPLAGGAEQYF	TGTGCTAGTGGTCCTCTAGCGGGGGGCGCCGAGCAGTACTTC
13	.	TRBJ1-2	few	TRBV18	CASSPQGNYGYTF	TGTGCCAGCTCACCACAGGGGAACTATGGCTACACCTTC
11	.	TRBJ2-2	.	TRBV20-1	CSVRGSGELFF	TGCAGTGTTCGGGGGAGCGGGGAGCTGTTTTTT
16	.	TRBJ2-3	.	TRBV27	CASSFEIRTSTDTQYF	TGTGCCAGCAGTTTCGAGATTCGGACGAGCACAGATACGCAGTATTTT
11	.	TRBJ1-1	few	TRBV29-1	CSVNWNTEAFF	TGCAGCGTTAATTGGAACACTGAAGCTTTCTTT
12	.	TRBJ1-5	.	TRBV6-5	CASRGPNQPQHF	TGTGCCAGCAGGGGGCCCAATCAGCCCCAGCATTTT
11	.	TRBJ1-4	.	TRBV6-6	CASSYSGGLEF	TGTGCCAGCAGTTACTCAGGAGGGTTAGAATTT
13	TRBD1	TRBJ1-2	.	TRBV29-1	CSVEPGDRGGYTF	TGCAGCGTTGAACCGGGGGACAGGGGTGGCTACACCTTC
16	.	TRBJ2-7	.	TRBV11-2	CASSSPGTDFSYEQYF	TGTGCCAGCAGCTCGCCCGGGACGGACTTCTCCTACGAGCAGTACTTC
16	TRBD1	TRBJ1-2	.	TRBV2	CASTDRVPLSNYGYTF	TGTGCCAGCACCGACAGGGTTCCCCTCTCTAACTATGGCTACACCTTC
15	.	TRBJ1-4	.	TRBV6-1	CASSEIGQVNEKLFF	TGTGCCAGCAGTGAAATCGGGCAGGTTAATGAAAAACTGTTTTTT
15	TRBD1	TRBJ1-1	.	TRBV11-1	CASSLGTGVNTEAFF	TGTGCCAGCAGCTTAGGGACAGGGGTGAACACTGAAGCTTTCTTT
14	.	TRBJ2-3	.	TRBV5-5	CASSPRGSTDTQYF	TGTGCCAGCAGCCCCCGGGGGAGCACAGATACGCAGTATTTT